The entry below gives a single TCR beta chain sequence along with its context. Its antigen remains unidentified. A J-beta primer mix and a sample-barcoded 5' primer were used in a second PCR of roughly 6 to 11 cycles. TCRdb independently ran MiXCR on the 5' RACE reads; one entry per CDR3 protein. The sample consists of around 1.5 million distinct CDR3 sequences, about 35% of them appearing once. Researchers report isolating at least 6 million PBMCs per sample. V lost 2 bases and J lost 3, with 14 bases in between. The V gene's germline CDR1 is KGHSH and CDR2 LQKENI. CDR3 length equals 16 residues. These data originate in a study of blood T cells in healthy people across ages. At the level of the study: Researchers report that template switching captured about one barcoded beta molecule per two T cells. Findings and caveats of the study: It was held that the diversity estimates obtained from one million T cells were underestimates.

This sequence originates from a woman in her 30s in good health. Sequencing was carried out using blood. The chain uses TRBV18 and TRBJ1-5, with D possibly matching TRBD1 (6 bases). The CDR3 here is CASSPLPGVDNQPQHF. The CDR3 DNA is TGTGCCAGCTCACCATTACCAGGGGTAGACAATCAGCCCCAGCATTTT.